The 13 T cell receptor beta chains in this list originate from one sample, sequenced in a study of CD8 T cells in Susac syndrome. Random hexamers were used to reverse transcribe the RNA input (about 0.45 to 1 ug). MiXCR was run by TCRdb on the immunoSEQ multiplex PCR reads, yielding one entry per CDR3 protein. This table holds more than 70,000 distinct CDR3 sequences, roughly 95% found once. The sequenced sample consisted of CD8+ T cells from PBMCs. The receptors were gathered from a human donor with Susac syndrome.

This rearrangement joins TRBV5-6 to TRBJ1-5; no firm D call. This CDR3 has 15 residues. The germline gives CDR1 SGHDT, CDR2 YYEEEE. Deletions cut 0 bases from V and 0 bases from J, with 7 bases between. The CDR3 protein is CASSLGQYSNQPQHF. The CDR3 DNA is TGTGCCAGCAGCTTGGGCCAATATAGCAATCAGCCCCAGCATTTT. The full variable domain, with the rest looked up from reference TRBV5-6 and TRBJ1-5, is DAGVTQSPTHLIKTRGQQVTLRCSPKSGHDTVSWYQQALGQGPQFIFQYYEEEERQRGNFPDRFSGHQFPNYSSELNVNALLLGDSALYLCASSLGQYSNQPQHFGDGTRLSIL.

V is TRBV30 and J is TRBJ2-7, with 9 bases matching TRBD1. The CDR3 runs to 12 residues. Trimming cost V 3 bases and J 9 bases; bases outside gene matches: 6. CDR1 is GTSNPN, CDR2 SVGIG, per germline (reference sequence). In DNA, the CDR3 is TGTGCCTGGAGATTACAGGGGGCTAGGCAGTACTTC. Protein product: CAWRLQGARQYF.

The chain couples TRBV6-1 to TRBJ2-3, with 8 positions matching TRBD2. The germline CDR1 and CDR2 sequences are MNHNS and SASEGT. J gave up 4 bases and V 3 bases, and 3 bases lay outside the gene matches. The CDR3 length is 14 residues. The CDR3 sequence is CASSDTAGADTQYF. The CDR3 DNA sequence: TGTGCCAGCAGTGACACAGCGGGGGCAGATACGCAGTATTTT.

This chain links TRBV12-3 or TRBV12-4 with TRBJ2-2; D is unresolved. This CDR3 has 11 amino acids. V lost 10 bases to trimming and J lost 7 bases, with 10 bases between them. CDR3 sequence (DNA): TGTGCCACCCTCTGGAGCGGGGAGCTGTTTTTT. Translation: CATLWSGELFF.

The chain combines TRBV30 with TRBJ2-1; 10 bases map to TRBD2. The CDR3 has 13 residues. CDR1 and CDR2 (germline): GTSNPN, SVGIG (reference sequence). V lost 5 bases, J lost 8 bases, and 6 bases stayed unmatched. CDR3 in DNA: TGTGCCTGGGACAGCGGGGGGGCGTATGAGCAGTTCTTC. Translating gives CAWDSGGAYEQFF.

The table lists this clonotype with a few counts. The chain recombines TRBV15 with TRBJ2-7; D not resolved. V dropped 1 base and J dropped 3 bases, with 1 base sitting between them. Germline CDR1 reads LNHNV; CDR2 reads YYDKDF (reference sequence). The CDR3 totals 11 residues. The DNA for the CDR3 is TGTGCCACCAGCAGAGGCTACGAGCAGTACTTC. Protein sequence: CATSRGYEQYF.

This chain uses TRBV10-3 with TRBJ2-2; TRBD2 matches 11 bases. CDR3 length: 17 residues. V shed 9 bases, J shed 5 bases, and the junction held 14 bases outside the gene matches. From germline, CDR1 is ENHRY and CDR2 SYGVKD. The CDR3 is CAIRSSTSGGPTGELFF. CDR3 nucleotides: TGTGCCATACGAAGCTCAACTAGCGGGGGACCAACCGGGGAGCTGTTTTTT.

The chain employs TRBV27 and TRBJ2-5, with 10 bases that match TRBD1. With 2 bases clipped from V and 1 base from J, the junction kept 1 base outside the gene matches. The length of the CDR3 is 15 residues. From germline, CDR1 is MNHEY and CDR2 SMNVEV (reference sequence). DNA of the CDR3: TGTGCCAGCAGTTTACGGACAGGGGGCCAAGAGACCCAGTACTTC. This sequence encodes CASSLRTGGQETQYF.

This clonotype has just one count. V is TRBV9 and J is TRBJ2-6; unclear D gene. The ends were cut back, 4 bases at V and 4 bases at J, with 9 bases in the middle. Germline CDR1 reads SGDLS; CDR2 reads YYNGEE. The CDR3 runs to 14 residues. This chain's CDR3 is CASSTSAGANVLTF. Written as DNA, the CDR3 is TGTGCCAGCAGCACCAGCGCGGGGGCCAACGTCCTGACTTTC.

The genes are TRBV7-6 and TRBJ2-5; 7 bases align to TRBD2. Germline V gene sequence: CDR1 SGHVS, CDR2 FNYEAQ. V shed 6 bases, J shed 4 bases, and the junction held 8 bases outside the gene matches. The CDR3 runs 14 residues. In DNA form, the CDR3 reads TGTGCCAGCAGGTTCCCTGGCGGGGGAGAGACCCAGTACTTC. It yields the protein CASRFPGGGETQYF. Combining the CDR3 with reference TRBV7-6 and TRBJ2-5 gives the whole variable domain GAGVSQSPRYKVTKRGQDVALRCDPISGHVSLYWYRQALGQGPEFLTYFNYEAQQDKSGLPNDRFSAERPEGSISTLTIQRTEQRDSAMYRCASRFPGGGETQYFGPGTRLLVL.

This chain connects TRBV6-5 to TRBJ2-1; TRBD2 agrees at 11 bases. Germline lookup yields CDR1 MNHEY and CDR2 SVGAGI. J gave up 7 bases and V 6 bases, and 8 bases lay outside the gene matches. CDR3 length: 15 amino acids. The CDR3 region has the DNA TGTGCCAGCAGGGACCTAGCGGGGGGTAGGAATGAGCAGTTCTTC. Amino acid sequence: CASRDLAGGRNEQFF.

This sequence joins TRBV3-1 and TRBJ1-6; TRBD1 aligns across 9 bases. The germline gives CDR1 LGHDT, CDR2 YNNKEL (reference sequence). This CDR3 contains 20 residues. Trimming cost V 3 bases and J 5 bases; bases outside gene matches: 17. In DNA form, the CDR3 reads TGTGCCAGCAGCCAGTTTCGGACAGGGGACCTCTCCCTCAATAATTCACCCCTCCACTTT. Residues: CASSQFRTGDLSLNNSPLHF.

The chain links TRBV5-6 to TRBJ2-7; D possibly uses TRBD1 or TRBD2 (5 bases each). V lost 3 bases and J lost 6, with 10 bases in between. Per germline, CDR1 SGHDT and CDR2 YYEEEE. The CDR3 extends over 12 amino acids. The CDR3 DNA is TGTGCCAGCAGCTATGGGGGAAGCGAGCAGTACTTC. Its protein product is CASSYGGSEQYF.